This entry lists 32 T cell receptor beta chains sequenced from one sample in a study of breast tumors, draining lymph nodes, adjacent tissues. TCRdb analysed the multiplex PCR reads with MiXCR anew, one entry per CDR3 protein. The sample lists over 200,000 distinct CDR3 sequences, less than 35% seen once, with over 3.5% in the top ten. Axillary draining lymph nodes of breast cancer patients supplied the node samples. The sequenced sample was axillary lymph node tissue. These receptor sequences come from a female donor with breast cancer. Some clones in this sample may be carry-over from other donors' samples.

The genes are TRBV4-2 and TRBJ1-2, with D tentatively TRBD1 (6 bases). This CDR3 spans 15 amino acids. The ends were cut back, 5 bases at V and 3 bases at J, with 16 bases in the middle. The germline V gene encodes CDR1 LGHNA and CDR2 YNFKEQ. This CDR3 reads CASSFQGTSDYGYTF. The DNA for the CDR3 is TGTGCCAGCAGCTTTCAGGGGACGTCGGACTATGGCTACACCTTC.

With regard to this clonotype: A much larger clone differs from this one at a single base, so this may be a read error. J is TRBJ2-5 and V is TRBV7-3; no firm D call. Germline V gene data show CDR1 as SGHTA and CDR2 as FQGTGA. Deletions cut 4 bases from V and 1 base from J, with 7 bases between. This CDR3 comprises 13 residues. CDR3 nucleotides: TGTGCCAGCAGCTCAACCAGCCAAGAGACCCAGTACTTC. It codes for CASSSTSQETQYF.

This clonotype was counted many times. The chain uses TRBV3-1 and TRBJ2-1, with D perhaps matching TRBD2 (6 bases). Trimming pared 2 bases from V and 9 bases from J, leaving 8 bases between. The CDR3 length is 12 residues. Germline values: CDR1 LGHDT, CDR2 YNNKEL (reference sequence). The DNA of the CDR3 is TGTGCCAGCAGCCAATTGGGAGGTGAGCAGTTCTTC. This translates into CASSQLGGEQFF.

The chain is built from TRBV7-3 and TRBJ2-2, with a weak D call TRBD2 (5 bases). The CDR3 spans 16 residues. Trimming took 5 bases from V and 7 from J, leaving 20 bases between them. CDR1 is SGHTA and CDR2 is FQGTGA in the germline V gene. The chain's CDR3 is CASSHPRPGTSGELFF. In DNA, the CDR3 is TGTGCCAGCAGCCACCCACGCCCGGGAACTAGCGGGGAGCTGTTTTTT.

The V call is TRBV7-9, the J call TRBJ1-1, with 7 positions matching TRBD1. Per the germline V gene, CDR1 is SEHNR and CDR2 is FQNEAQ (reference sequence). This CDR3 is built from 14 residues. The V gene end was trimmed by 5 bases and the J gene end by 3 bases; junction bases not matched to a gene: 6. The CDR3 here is CASSQGQVYTEAFF. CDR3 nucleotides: TGTGCCAGCAGCCAAGGACAGGTTTACACTGAAGCTTTCTTT.

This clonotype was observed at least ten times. CDR3 sequence reads: CATSDPHTDTQYF. In nucleotides, the CDR3 is TGTGCCACCAGTGATCCCCACACAGATACGCAGTATTTT. This rearrangement joins TRBV24-1 to TRBJ2-3; D uncertain. Germline-derived CDR1 and CDR2 are KGHDR and SFDVKD. Trimming cost V 3 bases and J 2 bases, with 5 bases left between them. The CDR3 consists of 13 residues.

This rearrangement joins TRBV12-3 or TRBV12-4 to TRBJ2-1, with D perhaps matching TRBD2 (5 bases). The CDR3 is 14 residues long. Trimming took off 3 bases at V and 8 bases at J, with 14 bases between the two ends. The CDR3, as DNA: TGTGCCAGCAGTTTCACGCTAGCCCCCCATGAGCAGTTCTTC. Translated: CASSFTLAPHEQFF.

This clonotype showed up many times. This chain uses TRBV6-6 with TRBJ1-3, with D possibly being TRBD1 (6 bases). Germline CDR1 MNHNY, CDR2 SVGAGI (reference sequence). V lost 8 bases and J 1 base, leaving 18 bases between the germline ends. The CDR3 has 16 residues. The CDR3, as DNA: TGTGCCAGCTCCGTCCTTCGGGGGCGATCTGGAAACACCATATATTTT. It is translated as CASSVLRGRSGNTIYF.

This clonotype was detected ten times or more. CDR3 loop: CSARGGWYETQYF. CDR3 coding DNA: TGCAGTGCTAGAGGGGGGTGGTACGAGACCCAGTACTTC. V and J are TRBV20-1 and TRBJ2-5; D is tentatively TRBD1 or TRBD2 (5 bases each). The germline V gene has CDR1 DFQATT and CDR2 SNEGSKA (reference sequence). CDR3 length equals 13 residues. Trimming stripped 1 base from V and 5 bases from J, with 11 bases between.

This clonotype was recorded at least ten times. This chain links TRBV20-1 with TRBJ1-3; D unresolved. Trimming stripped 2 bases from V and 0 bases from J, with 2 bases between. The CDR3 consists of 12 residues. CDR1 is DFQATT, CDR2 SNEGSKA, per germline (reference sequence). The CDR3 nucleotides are TGCAGTGCTAGAACCTCTGGAAACACCATATATTTT. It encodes CSARTSGNTIYF.

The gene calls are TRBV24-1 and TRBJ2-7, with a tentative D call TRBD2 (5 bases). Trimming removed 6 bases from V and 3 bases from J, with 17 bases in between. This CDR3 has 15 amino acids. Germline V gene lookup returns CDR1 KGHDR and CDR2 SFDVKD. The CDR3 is CATSRDEAPHYEQYF. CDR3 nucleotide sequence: TGTGCCACCAGTCGGGATGAGGCCCCCCACTACGAGCAGTACTTC.

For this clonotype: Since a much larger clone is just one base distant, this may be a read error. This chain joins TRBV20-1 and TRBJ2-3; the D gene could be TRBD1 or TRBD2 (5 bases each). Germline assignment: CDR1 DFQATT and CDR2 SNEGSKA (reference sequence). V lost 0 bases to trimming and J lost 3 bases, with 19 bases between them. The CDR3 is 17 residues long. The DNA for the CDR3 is TGCAGTGCTAGAGATCAGGGTCGGCTAGCAGGTACAGATACGCAGTATTTT. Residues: CSARDQGRLAGTDTQYF.

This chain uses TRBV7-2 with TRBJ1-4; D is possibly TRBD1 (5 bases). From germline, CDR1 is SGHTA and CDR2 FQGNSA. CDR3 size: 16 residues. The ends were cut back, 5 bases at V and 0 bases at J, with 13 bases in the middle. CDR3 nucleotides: TGTGCCAGCAGCCCCCGGAGGGGATCAACTAATGAAAAACTGTTTTTT. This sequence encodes CASSPRRGSTNEKLFF. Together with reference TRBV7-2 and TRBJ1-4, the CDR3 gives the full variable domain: GAGVSQSPSNKVTEKGKDVELRCDPISGHTALYWYRQSLGQGLEFLIYFQGNSAPDKSGLPSDRFSAERTGGSVSTLTIQRTQQEDSAVYLCASSPRRGSTNEKLFFGSGTQLSVL.

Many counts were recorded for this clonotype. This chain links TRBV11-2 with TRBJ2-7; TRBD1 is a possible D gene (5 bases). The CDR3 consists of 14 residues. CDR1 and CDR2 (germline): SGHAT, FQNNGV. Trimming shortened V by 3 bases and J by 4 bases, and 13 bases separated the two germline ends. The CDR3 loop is CASSFAGPPYEQYF. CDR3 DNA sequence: TGTGCCAGCAGCTTCGCAGGGCCACCTTACGAGCAGTACTTC.

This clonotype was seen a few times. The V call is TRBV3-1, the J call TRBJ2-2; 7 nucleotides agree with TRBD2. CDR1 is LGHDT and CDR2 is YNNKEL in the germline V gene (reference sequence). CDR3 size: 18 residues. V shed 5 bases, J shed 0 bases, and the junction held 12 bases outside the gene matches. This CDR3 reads CASSFELGLAANTGELFF. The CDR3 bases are TGTGCCAGCAGCTTTGAACTGGGGCTAGCGGCGAACACCGGGGAGCTGTTTTTT.

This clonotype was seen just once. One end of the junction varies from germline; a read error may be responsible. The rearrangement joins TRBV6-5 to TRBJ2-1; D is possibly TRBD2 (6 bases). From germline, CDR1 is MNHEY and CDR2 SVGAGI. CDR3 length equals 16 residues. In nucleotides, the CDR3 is TGTGCCAGCAGTCACTCTTGGGACTCCCAACTCGGTGAGCAGTTCTTC. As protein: CASSHSWDSQLGEQFF.

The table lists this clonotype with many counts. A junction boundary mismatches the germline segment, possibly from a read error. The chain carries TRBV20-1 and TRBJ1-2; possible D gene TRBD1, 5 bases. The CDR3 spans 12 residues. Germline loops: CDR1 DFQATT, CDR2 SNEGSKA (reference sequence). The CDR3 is CSASEDNYGSTF. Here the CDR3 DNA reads TGCAGTGCTAGTGAGGACAACTATGGCTCCACCTTC.

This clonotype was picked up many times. CDR3 nucleotides: TGTGCCAGCAGCGCGACTAGCGTTACTGAGCAGTTCTTC. Protein sequence: CASSATSVTEQFF. The rearrangement joins TRBV7-2 to TRBJ2-1; 8 bases map to TRBD2. This CDR3 spans 13 amino acids. Trimming at V came to 5 bases and at J to 9 bases, leaving 6 bases not matched to a gene. Germline-derived CDR1 and CDR2 are SGHTA and FQGNSA.

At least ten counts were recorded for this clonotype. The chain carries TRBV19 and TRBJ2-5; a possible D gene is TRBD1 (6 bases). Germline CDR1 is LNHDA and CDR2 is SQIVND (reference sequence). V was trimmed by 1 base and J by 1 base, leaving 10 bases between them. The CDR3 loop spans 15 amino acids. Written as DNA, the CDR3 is TGTGCCAGTAGTATAGGGGGGCAGATCCAAGAGACCCAGTACTTC. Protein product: CASSIGGQIQETQYF.

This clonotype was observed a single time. The CDR3 loop reads CASSPTGLAGLEQYF. The CDR3 coding sequence is TGTGCCAGCAGCCCCACGGGACTAGCGGGCCTCGAGCAGTACTTC. The chain joins TRBV11-2 to TRBJ2-7, with 12 bases fitting TRBD2. Trimming removed 5 bases from V and 6 bases from J; junction bases left unmatched: 8. CDR1 and CDR2 from the germline V gene are SGHAT and FQNNGV. The length of the CDR3 is 15 residues.

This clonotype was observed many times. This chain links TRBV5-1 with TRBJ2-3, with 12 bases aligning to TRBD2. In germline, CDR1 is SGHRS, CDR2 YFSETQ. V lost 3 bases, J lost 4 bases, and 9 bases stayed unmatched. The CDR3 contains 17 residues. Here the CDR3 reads CASSYRTSGAEADTQYF. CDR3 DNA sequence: TGCGCCAGCAGCTACCGGACTAGCGGGGCGGAGGCAGATACGCAGTATTTT.

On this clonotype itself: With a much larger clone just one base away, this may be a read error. CDR3 in amino acids: CASSLIAGGKTQYF. Written as DNA, the CDR3 is TGTGCCAGCAGTCTCATAGCGGGAGGGAAGACCCAGTACTTC. The V call is TRBV6-6, the J call TRBJ2-5; the match to TRBD2 covers 11 bases. The CDR3 loop spans 14 amino acids. After removal of 5 bases from V and 6 bases from J, the junction contained 5 bases not matched to a gene. The germline gives CDR1 MNHNY, CDR2 SVGAGI (reference sequence).

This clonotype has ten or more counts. CDR3 sequence reads: CASSRLEEDTQYF. For the CDR3, the DNA is TGCGCCAGCAGCCGACTAGAGGAAGATACGCAGTATTTT. The chain couples TRBV5-1 to TRBJ2-3, with a weak D call TRBD2 (6 bases). Germline CDR1 reads SGHRS; CDR2 reads YFSETQ. The CDR3 is 13 amino acids. Trimming left V 4 bases short and J 5 bases short, with 11 bases between. Full variable domain (outside the CDR3, taken from reference TRBV5-1 and TRBJ2-3): KAGVTQTPRYLIKTRGQQVTLSCSPISGHRSVSWYQQTPGQGLQFLFEYFSETQRNKGNFPGRFSGRQFSNSRSEMNVSTLELGDSALYLCASSRLEEDTQYFGPGTRLTVL.

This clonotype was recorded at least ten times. The CDR3 DNA is TGTGCCACCAGCAGGCTCTCTGGGGCCAACGTCCTGACTTTC. Translating it yields CATSRLSGANVLTF. The chain couples TRBV15 to TRBJ2-6; D remains unclear. With 3 bases removed from V and 0 bases from J, the gap between germline ends came to 3 bases. The CDR3 has 14 amino acids. Germline loops: CDR1 LNHNV, CDR2 YYDKDF (reference sequence).

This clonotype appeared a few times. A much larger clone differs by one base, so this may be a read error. In nucleotides, the CDR3 is TGTGCCAGCAGCTTAAGGACACCCGGGACAGGGAACTACCAGCAGTACTTC. Its protein product is CASSLRTPGTGNYQQYF. The chain combines TRBV7-2 with TRBJ2-7; 9 bases line up with TRBD1. Germline V gene data show CDR1 as SGHTA and CDR2 as FQGNSA. CDR3 size: 17 residues.

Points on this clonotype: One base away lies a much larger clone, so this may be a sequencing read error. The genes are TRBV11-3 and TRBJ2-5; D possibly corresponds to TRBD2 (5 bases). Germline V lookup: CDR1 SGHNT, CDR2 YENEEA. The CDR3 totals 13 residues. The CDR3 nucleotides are TGTGCCAGCAACCTCGGAGGCCAAGAGGCCCAGTACTTC. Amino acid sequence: CASNLGGQEAQYF.

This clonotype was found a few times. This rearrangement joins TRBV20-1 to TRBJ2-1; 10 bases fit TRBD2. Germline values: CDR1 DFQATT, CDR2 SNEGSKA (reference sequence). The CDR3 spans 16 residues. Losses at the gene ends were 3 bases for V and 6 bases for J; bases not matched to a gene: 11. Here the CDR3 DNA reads TGCAGTGCTAGTAAGGTAGCGGGAGGAACTAGCAATGAGCAGTTCTTC. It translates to CSASKVAGGTSNEQFF.

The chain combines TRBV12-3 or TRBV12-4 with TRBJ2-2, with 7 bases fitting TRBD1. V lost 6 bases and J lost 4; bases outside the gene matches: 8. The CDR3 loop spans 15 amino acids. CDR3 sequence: CASRPGQMSTGELFF. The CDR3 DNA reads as TGTGCCAGCAGACCGGGACAGATGAGCACCGGGGAGCTGTTTTTT.

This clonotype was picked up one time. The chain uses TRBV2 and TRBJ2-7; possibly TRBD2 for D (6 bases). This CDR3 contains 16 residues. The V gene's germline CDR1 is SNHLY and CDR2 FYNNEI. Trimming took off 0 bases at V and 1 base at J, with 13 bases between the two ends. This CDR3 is CASSEAVRGGSYEQYF. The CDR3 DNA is TGTGCCAGCAGTGAAGCGGTCCGTGGGGGGTCCTACGAGCAGTACTTC. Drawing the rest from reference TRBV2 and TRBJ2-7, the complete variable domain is EPEVTQTPSHQVTQMGQEVILRCVPISNHLYFYWYRQILGQKVEFLVSFYNNEISEKSEIFDDQFSVERPDGSNFTLKIRSTKLEDSAMYFCASSEAVRGGSYEQYFGPGTRLTVT.

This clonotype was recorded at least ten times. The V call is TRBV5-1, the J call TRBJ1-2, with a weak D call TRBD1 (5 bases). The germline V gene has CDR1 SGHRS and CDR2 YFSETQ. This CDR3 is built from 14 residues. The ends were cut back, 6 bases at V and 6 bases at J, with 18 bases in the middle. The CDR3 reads CASTINGGGHGYTF. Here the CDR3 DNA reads TGCGCCAGCACGATAAATGGGGGGGGACATGGCTACACCTTC.

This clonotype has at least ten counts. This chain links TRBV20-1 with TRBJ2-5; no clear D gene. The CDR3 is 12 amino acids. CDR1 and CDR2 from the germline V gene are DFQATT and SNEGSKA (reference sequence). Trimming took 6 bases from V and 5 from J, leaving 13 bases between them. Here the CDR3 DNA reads TGCAGTGCGCGGAGCGTTGCGGAGACCCAGTACTTC. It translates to CSARSVAETQYF.

Written as DNA, the CDR3 is TGTGCCAGCAGCCGTGGGGGGGTCGACTCTGAAGCTTTCTTT. Protein product: CASSRGGVDSEAFF. This chain uses TRBV2 with TRBJ1-1; a possible D gene is TRBD1 (5 bases). The CDR3 spans 14 residues. The germline gives CDR1 SNHLY, CDR2 FYNNEI. Trimming pared 6 bases from V and 6 bases from J, leaving 17 bases between.